Shown below are 28 T cell receptor beta chains from a single sample sequenced in a study of cytomegalovirus exposure and HLA in healthy donors. PCR used 60 Vbeta primers and 13 Jbeta primers. Data came from immunoSEQ multiplex PCR; TCRdb stores just in-frame clones and leaves some out. The sample contains about 190,000 clones, roughly 80% of which appear only once. The sample taken for sequencing was PBMCs. The receptor source for this set is a man aged 35-49 years in good health and CMV-seropositive.

The V and J genes are TRBV5-1 and TRBJ2-2; D call uncertain. The CDR3 is made up of 15 amino acids. The germline V gene has CDR1 SGHRS and CDR2 YFSETQ. V was pared by 0 bases and J by 5 bases, with 11 bases between. The CDR3 bases are TGCGCCAGCAGCTTGGGGGCAGGTCCGACCGGGGAGCTGTTTTTT. This gives the protein CASSLGAGPTGELFF.

The rearrangement uses TRBV21-1 and TRBJ1-5. TRBV21-1 is described as a pseudogene. The CDR3 is 20 amino acids. CDR3 amino acids: CASSKALQIGGRGSGQPQHF. The CDR3, as DNA: TGTGCCAGCAGCAAAGCGCTTCAGATCGGGGGGCGTGGAAGTGGTCAGCCCCAGCATTTT.

CDR3 DNA sequence: TGTGCCAGCAGTTTAGGAGAAGGACTCAATCAGCCCCAGCATTTT. Translation: CASSLGEGLNQPQHF. The V gene is TRBV27, the J gene TRBJ1-5, with D unresolved. The CDR3 is made up of 15 amino acids. Germline CDR1 is MNHEY and CDR2 is SMNVEV (reference sequence). The V gene lost 2 bases and the J gene lost 3 bases, with 11 bases spanning the gap.

This clone was counted a single time. The rearrangement joins TRBV28 to TRBJ1-4; D remains ambiguous. The CDR3 sequence is 17 residues long. Germline CDR1 reads MDHEN; CDR2 reads SYDVKM. V lost 6 bases and J 4 bases, leaving 21 bases between the germline ends. CDR3 coding DNA: TGTGCCAGCAGAACCGGGAAAACTCGCACGAGTAATGAAAAACTGTTTTTT. Its protein is CASRTGKTRTSNEKLFF.

This chain joins TRBV7-9 and TRBJ1-4; D unresolved. Germline V gives CDR1 SEHNR, CDR2 FQNEAQ (reference sequence). The V end lost 4 bases, the J end lost 5 bases, and 14 bases lay between the germline ends. The CDR3 sequence is 15 residues long. CDR3 region: CASSSFLRGNEKLFF. CDR3 DNA sequence: TGTGCCAGCAGCTCCTTCTTACGAGGGAATGAAAAACTGTTTTTT.

The rearrangement joins TRBV10-3 to TRBJ2-2, with D possibly TRBD1 on 6 matching bases. The V end was cut by 5 bases, the J end by 5 bases, with 15 bases between. The CDR3 covers 15 residues. Germline V gene sequence: CDR1 ENHRY, CDR2 SYGVKD. CDR3 in DNA: TGTGCCATCAGTTCGCAGGGGCTGGTAACCGGGGAGCTGTTTTTT. Amino acids: CAISSQGLVTGELFF.

The chain is built from TRBV5-8 and TRBJ1-2; 12 nucleotides align to TRBD1. The V gene end was trimmed by 4 bases and the J gene end by 3 bases; junction bases not matched to a gene: 10. The germline V gene encodes CDR1 SGHTS and CDR2 YDEGEE. CDR3 length equals 17 residues. The CDR3 nucleotides read TGTGCCAGCAGCGTAGGGACAGGGGGCGCCGGGGACTATGGCTACACCTTC. Translation gives CASSVGTGGAGDYGYTF.

The rearrangement links TRBV5-1 to TRBJ2-6, with D perhaps TRBD1 (6 bases). This CDR3 contains 19 residues. Deletions cut 0 bases from V and 4 bases from J, with 20 bases between. The germline gives CDR1 SGHRS, CDR2 YFSETQ. This chain's CDR3 is CASSLDGGGHLKGANVLTF. The CDR3 DNA reads TGCGCCAGCAGCTTGGATGGGGGCGGGCACTTGAAAGGGGCCAACGTCCTGACTTTC.

The chain couples TRBV30 to TRBJ2-2, with D hard to call. Germline-derived CDR1 and CDR2 are GTSNPN and SVGIG (reference sequence). The V and J ends lost 2 bases and 6 bases respectively, with 10 bases between them. The CDR3 runs 13 residues. In nucleotides, the CDR3 is TGTGCCTGGAGTTTGGGCACCCCCGGGGAGCTGTTTTTT. It encodes CAWSLGTPGELFF.

A single count supports this clone. The chain employs TRBV4-2 and TRBJ2-7; D perhaps matches TRBD2 (6 bases). V dropped 3 bases and J dropped 1 base, with 22 bases sitting between them. Germline V gene lookup returns CDR1 LGHNA and CDR2 YNFKEQ. CDR3 length: 18 residues. The CDR3 reads CASSQPAQGLAASYEQYF. CDR3 coding DNA: TGTGCCAGCAGCCAGCCTGCGCAGGGACTGGCGGCGTCCTACGAGCAGTACTTC.

The genes are TRBV10-3 and TRBJ1-1; D call uncertain. V lost 11 bases to trimming and J lost 0 bases, with 13 bases between them. Germline V gives CDR1 ENHRY, CDR2 SYGVKD. The CDR3 loop spans 13 amino acids. The CDR3 spells CAFTGDLNTEAFF. The CDR3 bases are TGTGCCTTCACCGGGGATCTGAACACTGAAGCTTTCTTT.

The chain is built from TRBV28 and TRBJ2-2; 7 bases match TRBD1. V lost 4 bases, J lost 7 bases, and 9 bases stayed unmatched. Germline values: CDR1 MDHEN, CDR2 SYDVKM. This CDR3 has 15 residues. The CDR3 spells CASSSTGEVVGELFF. The CDR3 DNA sequence: TGTGCCAGCAGTTCCACAGGGGAAGTTGTCGGGGAGCTGTTTTTT.

The V call is TRBV10-3, the J call TRBJ2-3; the match to TRBD2 covers 8 bases. Germline values: CDR1 ENHRY, CDR2 SYGVKD. V gave up 4 bases and J gave up 2 bases; unmatched junction bases: 14. The CDR3 covers 18 residues. The CDR3 loop is CAISGGAPGLADTDTQYF. The CDR3 DNA reads TGTGCCATCAGTGGTGGGGCCCCCGGACTAGCAGACACAGATACGCAGTATTTT.

In its sample, this clone was seen once. The chain carries TRBV4-3 and TRBJ2-3; the D gene is possibly TRBD2 (5 bases). Germline loops: CDR1 LGHNA, CDR2 YSLEER. The CDR3 is 15 residues long. Trimming took 4 bases from V and 0 from J, leaving 11 bases between them. CDR3 region: CASSPVSGSTDTQYF. CDR3 nucleotide sequence: TGCGCCAGCAGCCCTGTCAGCGGTAGCACAGATACGCAGTATTTT.

This clone was observed a few times. The CDR3: CATSGQPRTHSGNTIYF. The CDR3 nucleotides read TGTGCCACCAGCGGACAACCTAGAACCCACTCTGGAAACACCATATATTTT. This rearrangement joins TRBV15 to TRBJ1-3; D perhaps matches TRBD1 (5 bases). Deletions cut 5 bases from V and 0 bases from J, with 17 bases between. The germline V gene encodes CDR1 LNHNV and CDR2 YYDKDF (reference sequence). The CDR3 is 17 residues long.

The rearrangement uses TRBV5-1 and TRBJ2-5; 9 bases line up with TRBD1. The J call may be incorrect, as the DNA end agrees better with TRBJ2-7. The germline gives CDR1 SGHRS, CDR2 YFSETQ. There are 14 residues in the CDR3. The DNA of the CDR3 is TGCGCCACCCGGACAGGGGCGAGCTCCTACGAGCAGTACTTC. Translating gives CATRTGASSYEQYF.

The chain links TRBV5-1 to TRBJ2-7, with TRBD1 matching 11 bases. The germline V gene has CDR1 SGHRS and CDR2 YFSETQ. The CDR3 runs 15 residues. With V trimmed by 4 bases and J by 3 bases, 6 bases remained unmatched. The CDR3 reads CASSPRTGGDYEQYF. The DNA of the CDR3 is TGCGCCAGCAGCCCCCGGACAGGGGGCGACTACGAGCAGTACTTC.

The V and J genes are TRBV6-5 and TRBJ1-4; TRBD1 might be the D (6 bases). V lost 6 bases and J 7 bases, leaving 15 bases between the germline ends. The CDR3 is 14 amino acids. In germline, CDR1 is MNHEY, CDR2 SVGAGI. The CDR3 is CASSSAGEGEKLFF. The CDR3 coding sequence is TGTGCCAGCAGCAGCGCAGGGGAAGGTGAAAAACTGTTTTTT.

The chain couples TRBV18 to TRBJ2-5; TRBD2 might be the D (5 bases). Germline CDR1 KGHSH, CDR2 LQKENI. There are 14 residues in the CDR3. Trimming pared 8 bases from V and 3 bases from J, leaving 16 bases between. CDR3 DNA sequence: TGTGCCAGCGCCAAGGCGGTGACTAAAGAGACCCAGTACTTC. Amino acids: CASAKAVTKETQYF.

The chain recombines TRBV28 with TRBJ2-5; 8 bases agree with TRBD1. Per the germline V gene, CDR1 is MDHEN and CDR2 is SYDVKM. Unmatched junction bases numbered 10, after V lost 2 bases and J lost 5 bases. The CDR3 has 16 residues. Written as DNA, the CDR3 is TGTGCCAGCAGTTTAGGGGGTCAGGGGGCAGGGGAGACCCAGTACTTC. Translated, it gives CASSLGGQGAGETQYF.

This chain joins TRBV25-1 and TRBJ2-1; D remains ambiguous. CDR3 length: 15 residues. Germline lookup yields CDR1 MGHDK and CDR2 SYGVNS. Trimming shortened V by 3 bases and J by 8 bases, and 17 bases separated the two germline ends. CDR3 loop: CASSEAGPGGHEQFF. Here the CDR3 DNA reads TGTGCCAGCAGTGAGGCTGGCCCCGGCGGTCATGAGCAGTTCTTC.

This clone was observed once. This CDR3 reads CASSLGGQGYEQYF. The CDR3 DNA sequence: TGTGCCAGCAGCTTGGGGGGACAGGGCTACGAGCAGTACTTC. V usage is TRBV5-5 and J usage is TRBJ2-7; 9 bases agree with TRBD1. CDR1 is SGHKS and CDR2 is YYEKEE in the germline V gene (reference sequence). The CDR3 has 14 amino acids. V lost 0 bases, J lost 3 bases, and 1 base stayed unmatched. The full variable domain, completed using reference TRBV5-5 and TRBJ2-7, is DAGVTQSPTHLIKTRGQQVTLRCSPISGHKSVSWYQQVLGQGPQFIFQYYEKEERGRGNFPDRFSARQFPNYSSELNVNALLLGDSALYLCASSLGGQGYEQYFGPGTRLTVT.

V is TRBV20-1 and J is TRBJ2-7; tentative D call: TRBD2 (5 bases). Germline assignment: CDR1 DFQATT and CDR2 SNEGSKA (reference sequence). The CDR3 is 11 amino acids. V lost 1 base to trimming and J lost 5 bases, with 6 bases between them. Here the CDR3 DNA reads TGCAGTGCTAGAGGGCGGGACGAGCAGTACTTC. Its protein product is CSARGRDEQYF.

The genes are TRBV18 and TRBJ2-7, with 7 bases matching TRBD2. Trimming removed 5 bases from V and 0 bases from J; junction bases left unmatched: 7. The CDR3 is 15 amino acids. CDR1 is KGHSH, CDR2 LQKENI, per germline. This CDR3 reads CASSDGGGSSYEQYF. The CDR3 DNA reads as TGTGCCAGCTCAGATGGGGGGGGAAGCTCCTACGAGCAGTACTTC.

Of note for this clone: Mismatch with germline at one junction end may stem from a read error. The V gene is TRBV6-6, the J gene TRBJ2-7; D is possibly TRBD1 (6 bases). This CDR3 has 14 residues. Per the germline V gene, CDR1 is MNHNY and CDR2 is SVGAGI (reference sequence). The CDR3 sequence: CASRQSRGSYEQHF. The DNA for the CDR3 is TGTGCCAGCAGGCAGAGCAGGGGATCCTACGAGCAGCACTTC.

This rearrangement joins TRBV6-6 to TRBJ2-7; D unresolved. Trimming shortened V by 6 bases and J by 4 bases, and 13 bases separated the two germline ends. The CDR3 is made up of 13 amino acids. Per germline, CDR1 MNHNY and CDR2 SVGAGI (reference sequence). The CDR3 DNA reads TGTGCCAGCAGCCGAATCGACACATACGAGCAGTACTTC. The encoded protein is CASSRIDTYEQYF.

This clone was observed a single time. The chain combines TRBV7-6 with TRBJ2-7; 7 bases are a match to TRBD1. The V segment lost 5 bases and the J segment 2 bases; nucleotides outside the gene matches: 3. The CDR3 length is 13 residues. Germline CDR1 and CDR2: SGHVS and FNYEAQ. CDR3 nucleotides: TGTGCCAGCAGCCAGGGACAGACCTACGAGCAGTACTTC. Residues: CASSQGQTYEQYF.

This clone was counted once. The chain recombines TRBV4-2 with TRBJ2-3; 8 bases are a match to TRBD2. V was clipped by 1 base and J by 4 bases; unmatched bases: 10. The CDR3 is 17 amino acids. Germline V CDR1 and CDR2: LGHNA, YNFKEQ. This CDR3 reads CASSQGSPATSADTQYF. CDR3 coding DNA: TGTGCCAGCAGCCAAGGGTCCCCGGCGACTAGCGCAGATACGCAGTATTTT.